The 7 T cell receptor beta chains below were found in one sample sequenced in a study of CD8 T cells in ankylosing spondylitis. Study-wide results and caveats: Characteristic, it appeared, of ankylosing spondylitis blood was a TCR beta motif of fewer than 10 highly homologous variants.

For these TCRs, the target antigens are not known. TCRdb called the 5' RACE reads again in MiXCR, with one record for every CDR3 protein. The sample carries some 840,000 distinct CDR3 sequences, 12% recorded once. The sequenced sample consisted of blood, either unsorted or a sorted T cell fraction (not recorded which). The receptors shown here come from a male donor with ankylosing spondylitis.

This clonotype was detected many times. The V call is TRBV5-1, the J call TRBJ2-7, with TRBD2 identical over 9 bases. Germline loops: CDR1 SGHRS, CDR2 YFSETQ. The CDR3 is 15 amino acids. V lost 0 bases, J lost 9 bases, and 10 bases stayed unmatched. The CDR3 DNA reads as TGCGCCAGCAGCTTGGGCGGAGCGGGGGGTACGCTGCAGTACTTC. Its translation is CASSLGGAGGTLQYF.

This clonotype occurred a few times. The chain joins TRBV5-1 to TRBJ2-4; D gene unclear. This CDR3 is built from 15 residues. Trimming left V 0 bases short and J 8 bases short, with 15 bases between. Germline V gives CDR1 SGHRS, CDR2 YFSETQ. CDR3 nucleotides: TGCGCCAGCAGCTTGGGGCAGTCTAATGGGGACATTCAGTACTTC. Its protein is CASSLGQSNGDIQYF.

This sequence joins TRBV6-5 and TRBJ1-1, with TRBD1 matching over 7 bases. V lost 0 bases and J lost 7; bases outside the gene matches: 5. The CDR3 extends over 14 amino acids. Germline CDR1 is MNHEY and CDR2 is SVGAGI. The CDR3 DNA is TGTGCCAGCAGTTACTCATCAGGGGGGGGTGAAGCTTTCTTT. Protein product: CASSYSSGGGEAFF.

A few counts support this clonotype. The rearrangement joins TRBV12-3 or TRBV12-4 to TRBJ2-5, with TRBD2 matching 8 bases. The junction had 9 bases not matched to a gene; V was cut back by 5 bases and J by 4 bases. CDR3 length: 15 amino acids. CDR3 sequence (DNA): TGTGCCAGCAGTCTAAGAGCGGGAGTGGGAGAGACCCAGTACTTC. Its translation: CASSLRAGVGETQYF.

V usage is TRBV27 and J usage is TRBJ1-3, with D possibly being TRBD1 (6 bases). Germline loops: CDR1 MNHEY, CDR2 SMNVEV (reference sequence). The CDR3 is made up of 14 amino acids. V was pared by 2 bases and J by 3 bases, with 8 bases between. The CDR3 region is CASSLNRDGNTIYF. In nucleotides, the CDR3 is TGTGCCAGCAGTTTAAACAGGGATGGAAACACCATATATTTT.

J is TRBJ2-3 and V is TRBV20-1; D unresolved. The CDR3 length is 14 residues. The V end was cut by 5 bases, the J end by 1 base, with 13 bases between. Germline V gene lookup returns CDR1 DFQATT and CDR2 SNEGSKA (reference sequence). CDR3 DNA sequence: TGCAGTGCTCCCATGGGCGGCCGCACAGATACGCAGTATTTT. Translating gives CSAPMGGRTDTQYF.

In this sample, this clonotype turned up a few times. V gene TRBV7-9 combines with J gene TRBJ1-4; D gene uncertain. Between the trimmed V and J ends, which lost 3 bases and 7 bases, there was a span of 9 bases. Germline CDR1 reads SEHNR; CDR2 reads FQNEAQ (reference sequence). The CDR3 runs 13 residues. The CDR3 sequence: CASSFFSGEKLFF. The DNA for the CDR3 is TGTGCCAGCAGCTTTTTCTCGGGTGAAAAACTGTTTTTT.